A single sample is the source of the 15 T cell receptor beta chains below, sequenced in a study of regulatory T cells in long-lasting Graves disease. Sample time point: newly diagnosed GD, antithyroid drugs for less than 3 months. The TCR library was made from RNA extracted from PBMCs. Library construction for TCR beta used iRepertoire HTBI primers and Arm-PCR of CDR3 regions. TCRdb itself ran the multiplex PCR reads through MiXCR, one entry per CDR3 protein. The sample includes 350,000 to 500,000 distinct CDR3 sequences, around 15% seen only once; the top ten take 23%. These data also featured in a second study, about T cells in Graves' hyperthyroidism and ophthalmopathy.

The specimen was peripheral blood mononuclear cells (PBMCs), collected at new diagnosis, from a patient treated with antithyroid drugs. Receptors originate from a woman between 18 and 29 years old with Graves disease.

V usage is TRBV15 and J usage is TRBJ1-1; a possible D gene is TRBD1 (5 bases). The V gene lost 1 base and the J gene lost 4 bases, with 10 bases spanning the gap. Germline CDR1 reads LNHNV; CDR2 reads YYDKDF (reference sequence). The CDR3 has 14 residues. CDR3 sequence: CATSRGGGTTEAFF. The CDR3 DNA follows: TGTGCCACCAGCAGAGGGGGGGGGACCACTGAAGCTTTCTTT.

This clonotype was seen repeatedly, ten times or more. The chain recombines TRBV30 with TRBJ1-1; D may be TRBD1 (5 bases). The CDR3 length is 13 residues. V gave up 3 bases and J gave up 2 bases, with 10 bases separating them. CDR1 is GTSNPN and CDR2 is SVGIG in the germline V gene (reference sequence). The CDR3 reads CAWRIGANTEAFF. CDR3 coding DNA: TGTGCCTGGAGGATAGGGGCTAACACTGAAGCTTTCTTT.

This clonotype has at least ten counts. The chain carries TRBV5-1 and TRBJ2-1; 8 bases are a match to TRBD2. V was pared by 1 base and J by 12 bases, with 9 bases of the junction left unmatched. Germline V CDR1 and CDR2: SGHRS, YFSETQ. This CDR3 has 14 residues. In DNA form, the CDR3 reads TGCGCCAGCAGCTTGCCCGGAGCGGGAGCGGTGCAGTTCTTC. Translating it yields CASSLPGAGAVQFF.

This clonotype has at least ten counts. The J gene is TRBJ2-1, the V gene TRBV7-6; D is unresolved. The germline gives CDR1 SGHVS, CDR2 FNYEAQ. This CDR3 has 13 amino acids. Deletions cut 8 bases from V and 0 bases from J, with 8 bases between. Here the CDR3 reads CASGKSSYNEQFF. In DNA form, the CDR3 reads TGTGCCAGCGGGAAAAGCTCCTACAATGAGCAGTTCTTC.

About this clonotype: The junction and the germline gene differ at one end; a read error may be behind it. The rearrangement joins TRBV18 to TRBJ1-5; tentatively, D is TRBD1 (6 bases). CDR1 is KGHSH and CDR2 is LQKENI in the germline V gene. The length of the CDR3 is 15 residues. This chain's CDR3 is CASSFGQMGNRPQHF. DNA of the CDR3: TGTGCCAGCTCCTTCGGACAGATGGGCAATCGGCCCCAGCATTTT. Using reference TRBV18 and TRBJ1-5 for the parts outside the CDR3, the full variable domain is NAGVMQNPRHLVRRRGQEARLRCSPMKGHSHVYWYRQLPEEGLKFMVYLQKENIIDESGMPKERFSAEFPKEGPSILRIQQVVRGDSAAYFCASSFGQMGNRPQHFGDGTRLSIL.

This clonotype was picked up a small number of times. The J gene is TRBJ2-1, the V gene TRBV20-1, with 8 bases identical to TRBD2. With 3 bases clipped from V and 7 bases from J, the junction kept 14 bases outside the gene matches. The CDR3 runs 16 residues. CDR1 and CDR2 from the germline V gene are DFQATT and SNEGSKA (reference sequence). The CDR3 bases are TGCAGTGCTAGGCGTCTAGCGGGCTCTTCAGTGAATGAGCAGTTCTTC. This translates into CSARRLAGSSVNEQFF.

The chain combines TRBV19 with TRBJ1-5; TRBD1 aligns across 7 bases. CDR1 and CDR2 from the germline V gene are LNHDA and SQIVND (reference sequence). The CDR3 sequence is 12 residues long. Trimming took 10 bases from V and 9 from J; bases not matched to a gene: 9. The CDR3 sequence: CATRDSNRPQHF. The CDR3, as DNA: TGTGCCACAAGGGACAGTAACCGGCCCCAGCATTTT.

As for this clonotype: Just one base apart from a much larger clone, this may be a read error. As DNA, the CDR3 is TGTGCCAACAGGGTCGACAGGGTGGAGACCCAGTACTTC. Protein product: CANRVDRVETQYF. The gene calls are TRBV12-3 or TRBV12-4 and TRBJ2-5; TRBD1 aligns across 7 bases. V lost 10 bases to trimming and J lost 5 bases; unmatched junction nucleotides: 10. CDR3 length: 13 residues.

The table lists this clonotype with many counts. The chain uses TRBV28 and TRBJ1-2; D ambiguous. Germline CDR1 MDHEN, CDR2 SYDVKM. CDR3 length: 14 residues. The V and J ends lost 7 bases and 0 bases respectively, with 12 bases between them. The CDR3 is CASKLGGPNYGYTF. The CDR3 DNA follows: TGTGCCAGCAAACTCGGAGGGCCTAACTATGGCTACACCTTC.

The gene calls are TRBV19 and TRBJ1-4; D is uncertain. This CDR3 region has 11 residues. Germline CDR1 reads LNHDA; CDR2 reads SQIVND (reference sequence). The V and J ends lost 9 bases and 8 bases respectively, with 10 bases between them. CDR3 bases: TGTGCCAGCGCCATCAGCGAAAAACTGTTTTTT. This gives the protein CASAISEKLFF.

This clonotype showed up just a few times. The genes are TRBV5-1 and TRBJ2-1, with 9 bases aligning to TRBD1. J was trimmed by 4 bases and V by 2 bases; bases with no gene match: 4. Looked up from germline, CDR1 is SGHRS and CDR2 is YFSETQ. The CDR3 totals 15 residues. CDR3 sequence (DNA): TGCGCCAGCAGCTTTGCCGGGACAGGGTACAATGAGCAGTTCTTC. Protein: CASSFAGTGYNEQFF.

Of note for this clonotype: This may come from a read error, since a much larger clone is one base off. V gene TRBV20-1 combines with J gene TRBJ2-1; D is unresolved. Trimming stripped 0 bases from V and 10 bases from J, with 13 bases between. The CDR3 runs 13 residues. From germline, CDR1 is DFQATT and CDR2 SNEGSKA (reference sequence). The CDR3 protein is CSAREGNFYEQFF. CDR3 nucleotide sequence: TGCAGTGCTAGAGAGGGGAACTTTTACGAGCAGTTCTTC.

This clonotype was observed many times. The rearrangement uses TRBV18 and TRBJ2-1; 11 nucleotides match TRBD1. Germline-derived CDR1 and CDR2 are KGHSH and LQKENI. Trimming took 5 bases from V and 4 from J; bases not matched to a gene: 10. There are 17 residues in the CDR3. The CDR3 sequence is CASSFRSGTGGYNEQFF. In nucleotides, the CDR3 is TGTGCCAGCTCATTCCGCTCCGGGACAGGGGGGTACAATGAGCAGTTCTTC.

This clonotype has at least ten counts. This chain joins TRBV7-3 and TRBJ2-7; 11 nucleotides match TRBD2. J gave up 3 bases and V 1 base, and 2 bases lay outside the gene matches. Germline V CDR1 and CDR2: SGHTA, FQGTGA. The CDR3 sequence is 15 residues long. The CDR3 is CASSLMGTSGYEQYF. The DNA of the CDR3 is TGTGCCAGCAGCTTAATGGGGACTAGCGGCTACGAGCAGTACTTC.

At least ten counts were recorded for this clonotype. The genes are TRBV28 and TRBJ2-1; 12 bases fit TRBD2. CDR1 MDHEN and CDR2 SYDVKM come from the germline V gene. This CDR3 has 17 residues. V gave up 3 bases and J gave up 6 bases; unmatched junction bases: 9. CDR3 sequence: CASSFPSGRARINEQFF. For the CDR3, the DNA is TGTGCCAGCAGTTTTCCTAGCGGGAGGGCCCGAATCAATGAGCAGTTCTTC. The entire variable domain, with the rest obtained from reference TRBV28 and TRBJ2-1, is as follows: DVKVTQSSRYLVKRTGEKVFLECVQDMDHENMFWYRQDPGLGLRLIYFSYDVKMKEKGDIPEGYSVSREKKERFSLILESASTNQTSMYLCASSFPSGRARINEQFFGPGTRLTVL.